This T cell receptor beta chain appears in the sequencing data of a study of blood T cell repertoires in COVID-19. Profiling relied on immunoSEQ multiplex PCR, and the TCRdb table lists in-frame clones only, not all of them. The sample yields some 230,000 clones, approximately 78% seen once. Sequencing was done on a sample of peripheral blood. The TCR comes from a woman over 75 with COVID-19, enrolled during active disease.

The CDR3 region is CASRRGFDSPLHF. CDR3 DNA sequence: TGTGCCAGCCGCCGGGGATTCGATTCACCCCTCCACTTT. The V gene is TRBV12-3 or TRBV12-4, the J gene TRBJ1-6; D is unclear. The CDR3 totals 13 residues. The V end lost 8 bases, the J end lost 8 bases, and 13 bases lay between the germline ends.